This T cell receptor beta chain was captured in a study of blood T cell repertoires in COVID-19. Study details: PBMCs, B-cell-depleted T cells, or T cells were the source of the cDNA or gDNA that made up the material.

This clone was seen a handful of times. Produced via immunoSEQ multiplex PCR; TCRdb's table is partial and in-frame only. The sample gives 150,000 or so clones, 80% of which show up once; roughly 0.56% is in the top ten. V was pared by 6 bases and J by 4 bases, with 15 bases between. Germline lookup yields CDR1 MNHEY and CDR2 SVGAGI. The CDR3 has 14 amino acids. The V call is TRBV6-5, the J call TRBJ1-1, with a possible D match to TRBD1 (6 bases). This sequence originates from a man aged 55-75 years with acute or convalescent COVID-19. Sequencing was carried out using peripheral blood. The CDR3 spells CASSQIGGATEAFF. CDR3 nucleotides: TGTGCCAGCAGCCAGATCGGGGGGGCCACTGAAGCTTTCTTT.